This T cell receptor beta chain was identified during a study of blood T cells in healthy people across ages. General observations from the study: A conclusive naive versus antigen-experienced comparison was prevented by the unsorted PBMCs. Whereas aged donors had fewer naive CD4+ cells, long-lived donors had more of them and higher diversity.

Turning to this clonotype: The antigen is not known.

Looked up from germline, CDR1 is MGHRA and CDR2 is YSYEKL. The CDR3 loop spans 18 amino acids. The ends were cut back, 0 bases at V and 2 bases at J, with 20 bases in the middle. The authors ran a second PCR of roughly 6 to 12 cycles using a sample-barcoded 5' primer and a J-beta primer mix. Each CDR3 protein gets one entry after TCRdb re-called the 5' RACE reads with MiXCR. The sample comprises about 770,000 distinct CDR3 sequences, more than 40% of which are singletons, and roughly 19% rests with the top ten. The chain carries TRBV4-1 and TRBJ2-7; D perhaps matches TRBD1 (5 bases). Material: blood. The TCR comes from a man aged 55 to 70 in good health. Written as DNA, the CDR3 is TGCGCCAGCAGCCAAGAAGTCGGCAGGGCATACACGCCCTACGAGCAGTACTTC. This codes for CASSQEVGRAYTPYEQYF.